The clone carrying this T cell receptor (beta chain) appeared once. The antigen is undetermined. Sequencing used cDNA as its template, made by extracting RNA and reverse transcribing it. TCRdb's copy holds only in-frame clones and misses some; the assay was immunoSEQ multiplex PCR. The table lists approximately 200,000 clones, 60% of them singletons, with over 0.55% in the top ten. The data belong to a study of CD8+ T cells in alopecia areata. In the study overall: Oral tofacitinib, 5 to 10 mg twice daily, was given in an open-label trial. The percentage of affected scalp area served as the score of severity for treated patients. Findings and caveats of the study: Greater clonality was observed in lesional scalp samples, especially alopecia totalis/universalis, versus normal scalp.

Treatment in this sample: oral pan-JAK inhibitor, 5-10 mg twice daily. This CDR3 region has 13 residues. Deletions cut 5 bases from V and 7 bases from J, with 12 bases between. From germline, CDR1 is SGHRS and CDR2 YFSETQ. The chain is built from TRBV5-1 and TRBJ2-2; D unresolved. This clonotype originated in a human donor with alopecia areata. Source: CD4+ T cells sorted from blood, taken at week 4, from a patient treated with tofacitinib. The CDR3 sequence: CASRLESSGELFF. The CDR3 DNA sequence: TGCGCCAGCAGACTGGAGTCTAGCGGGGAGCTGTTTTTT.